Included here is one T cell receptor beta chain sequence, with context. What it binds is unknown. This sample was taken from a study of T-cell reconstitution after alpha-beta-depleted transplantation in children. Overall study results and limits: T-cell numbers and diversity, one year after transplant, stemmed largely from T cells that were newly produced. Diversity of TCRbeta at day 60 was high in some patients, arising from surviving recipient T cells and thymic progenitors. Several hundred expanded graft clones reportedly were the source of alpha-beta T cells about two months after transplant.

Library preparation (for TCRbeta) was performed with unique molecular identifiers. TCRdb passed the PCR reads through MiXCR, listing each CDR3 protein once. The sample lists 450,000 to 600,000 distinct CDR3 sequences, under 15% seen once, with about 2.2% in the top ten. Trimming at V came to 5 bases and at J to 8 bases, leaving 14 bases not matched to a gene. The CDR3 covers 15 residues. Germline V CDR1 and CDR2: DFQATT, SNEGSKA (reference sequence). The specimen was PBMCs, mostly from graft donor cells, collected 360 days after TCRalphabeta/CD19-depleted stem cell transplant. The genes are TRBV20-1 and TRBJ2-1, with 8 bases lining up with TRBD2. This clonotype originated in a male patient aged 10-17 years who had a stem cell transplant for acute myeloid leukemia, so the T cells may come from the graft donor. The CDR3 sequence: CSAAKPGTSIDEQFF. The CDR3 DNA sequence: TGCAGTGCTGCCAAACCCGGGACTAGTATCGATGAGCAGTTCTTC.